This TCR beta chain was sequenced for a study of T cell repertoires in cytomegalovirus infection. Looking at the study overall: The authors relied on CMV epitopes, both recently identified HLA-C-restricted and well-studied HLA-B-restricted. In public TCR beta signatures, there were indications of both CMV infection and matching HLA type. Study findings and constraints: It was HLA-C-restricted CMV-specific TCR beta clonotypes that dominated the response ex vivo. Cumulative frequency (of public TCR beta family members) identified carriers of CMV plus the relevant HLA.

As to this clonotype: What it recognizes is unknown.

Trimming stripped 5 bases from V and 1 base from J, with 5 bases between. CDR1 and CDR2 from the germline V gene are KGHDR and SFDVKD. The length of the CDR3 is 12 residues. TCRdb used MiXCR to reprocess the reads, holding one entry per CDR3 protein. The top ten clones hold roughly 13% of a sample with a few hundred thousand distinct CDR3 sequences, more than 20% of them seen once. The sample in question was cultured PBMCs, obtained from culture after CMV antigen stimulation. The J gene is TRBJ2-7, the V gene TRBV24-1; D tentatively fits TRBD1 or TRBD2 (5 bases each). The receptor's source is a human donor in good health (CMV status not recorded). Some clones in this sample may be carry-over from other donors' samples. The CDR3 protein is CATSGGSYEQYF. In DNA, the CDR3 is TGTGCCACCAGTGGGGGGTCCTACGAGCAGTACTTC.